The rows below give T cell receptor beta chains drawn from one sample of a study of regulatory T cells in long-lasting Graves disease. MiXCR was run by TCRdb on the multiplex PCR reads, yielding one entry per CDR3 protein. The sample records roughly 430,000 distinct CDR3 sequences, approximately 22% being singletons. This sample comprised peripheral blood mononuclear cells (PBMCs), obtained when the disease was refractory, from a patient treated with antithyroid drugs. All receptors come from a female donor with Graves disease. Each CDR3 is given with its conserved first and last residue. A D gene is named only where the DNA matches it firmly. Only part of the rows carry a size: once, few, many, or a class if the clone is expanded.

DNA	CDR3	D	size	V	J
TGTGCCTCCGTGGGACAGAACGAGTTTGGGATATACGAGCAGTACTTC	CASVGQNEFGIYEQYF	TRBD1	few	TRBV10-3	TRBJ2-7
TGCAGCGCTGCTGGGACGGCGAACACTGAAGCTTTCTTT	CSAAGTANTEAFF	.	many	TRBV29-1	TRBJ1-1
TGCAGTGCTAGCCAGATGCGCGGGCGGGGGGGGATGGACGAGCAGTACTTC	CSASQMRGRGGMDEQYF	TRBD2	.	TRBV20-1	TRBJ2-7
TGTGCCAGCAGCTCGGGACAGGGGAACACTGAAGCTTTCTTT	CASSSGQGNTEAFF	TRBD1	many	TRBV7-2	TRBJ1-1
TGCAGTGCTAGAGATGGGGGCAGGGATGGCACTGAAGCTTTCTTT	CSARDGGRDGTEAFF	.	many	TRBV20-1	TRBJ1-1
TGCGCCAGCAGCTTGGGATTTAGGGCCGGGGAGCTGTTTTTT	CASSLGFRAGELFF	.	many	TRBV5-1	TRBJ2-2
TGTGCCAGCAGTGAGTCTCAGGGAAATACCGGGGAGCTGTTTTTT	CASSESQGNTGELFF	.	many	TRBV2	TRBJ2-2
TGTGCCTGGAGTGGACTTGGACAACTGTTTTTT	CAWSGLGQLFF	.	.	TRBV30	TRBJ2-2
TGTGCCAGCAGCCCCGGGACAGGGGTAACCGGGAAGCTGTTTTTT	CASSPGTGVTGKLFF	TRBD1	.	TRBV11-3	TRBJ2-2
TGTGCCAGCAGCGGGAAGGGTGCCGGAGGCTACACCTTC	CASSGKGAGGYTF	.	many	TRBV9	TRBJ1-2
TGCAGCGCCAGTGGGAACAGGGGAGAGGGTGGCTACACCTTC	CSASGNRGEGGYTF	TRBD1	many	TRBV29-1	TRBJ1-2
TGTGCCAGCAGTCCAACCAGCGGGGGTCTCGTGCACGAGCAGTACTTC	CASSPTSGGLVHEQYF	TRBD2	.	TRBV6-1	TRBJ2-7
TGTGCCAGCAGCTTATCGACTAGCGGGGTTAGAGAGACCCAGTACTTC	CASSLSTSGVRETQYF	TRBD2	many	TRBV7-9	TRBJ2-5
TGTGCCAGCAGGGGCGGGGGGGCTAATGAAAAACTGTTTTTT	CASRGGGANEKLFF	.	many	TRBV6-1	TRBJ1-4
TGTGCCAGCAGTCCCCCCGGGGTTAACTATGGCTACACCTTC	CASSPPGVNYGYTF	.	many	TRBV27	TRBJ1-2
TGTGCCACCAGCAGAGATCCCACCCACAGAAACTATGGCTACACCTTC	CATSRDPTHRNYGYTF	.	many	TRBV15	TRBJ1-2
TGTGCCAGCAGCCCCTACCCCACGGCCATTCAGTACTTC	CASSPYPTAIQYF	.	.	TRBV14	TRBJ2-4
TGCGCCAGCAGCTTGACTGGTGAGAACACTGAAGCTTTCTTT	CASSLTGENTEAFF	.	.	TRBV5-1	TRBJ1-1
TGTGCCAGTAGTATCGGCGGACAGTCGATCTATGGCTACACCTTC	CASSIGGQSIYGYTF	.	few	TRBV19	TRBJ1-2
TGTGCCAGCACTACTAGCGGGAGGGACGCGAACACCGGGGAGCTGTTTTTT	CASTTSGRDANTGELFF	TRBD2	many	TRBV28	TRBJ2-2
TGCGCCAGCAGCTTACAGGGACTCGAGCAGTACTTC	CASSLQGLEQYF	.	many	TRBV5-1	TRBJ2-7
TGTGCCAGCAGTTACTTAGACCTAATCTTT	CASSYLDLIF	.	many	TRBV6-5	TRBJ1-1
TGTGCCAGCAGTTCGATGGCGGTCGCCGGGGAGCTGTTTTTT	CASSSMAVAGELFF	.	many	TRBV7-8	TRBJ2-2
TGTGCCAGCAGTTTCTCGGCGCGGCGACCCTCCACTGAAGCTTTCTTT	CASSFSARRPSTEAFF	.	many	TRBV12-3/TRBV12-4	TRBJ1-1
TGTGCCAGCAGTGAAGGAGAAAGCTCCTACAATGAGCAGTTCTTC	CASSEGESSYNEQFF	.	.	TRBV28	TRBJ2-1
TGCAGTGCTAGTAAGGGACCCAGCAATCAGCCCCAGCATTTT	CSASKGPSNQPQHF	.	many	TRBV20-1	TRBJ1-5
TGTGCCACCTCAGATGGACAGGGGTCATCCTACGAGCAGTACTTC	CATSDGQGSSYEQYF	TRBD1	few	TRBV19	TRBJ2-7
TGTGCCAGCAGTTCGGATCAGGGAACCGACGAGCAGTACTTC	CASSSDQGTDEQYF	.	.	TRBV27	TRBJ2-7
TGTGCCAGCAGGGTACTAGCTGGTAGGCTAGACAATGAGCAGTTCTTC	CASRVLAGRLDNEQFF	.	many	TRBV28	TRBJ2-1
TGTGCCAGCAGTTTCCTCCGGAGTAGCGGGACCACCGGGGAGCTGTTTTTT	CASSFLRSSGTTGELFF	TRBD2	many	TRBV28	TRBJ2-2
TGCAGTGCTGTAGACCGGGACAGGGGGCATCTGAGCAATCAGCCCCAGCATTTT	CSAVDRDRGHLSNQPQHF	TRBD1	few	TRBV20-1	TRBJ1-5
TGCAGTGCCCCCGAACCTGCTAGCGGGAGCTACGAGCAGTACTTC	CSAPEPASGSYEQYF	TRBD2	few	TRBV20-1	TRBJ2-7